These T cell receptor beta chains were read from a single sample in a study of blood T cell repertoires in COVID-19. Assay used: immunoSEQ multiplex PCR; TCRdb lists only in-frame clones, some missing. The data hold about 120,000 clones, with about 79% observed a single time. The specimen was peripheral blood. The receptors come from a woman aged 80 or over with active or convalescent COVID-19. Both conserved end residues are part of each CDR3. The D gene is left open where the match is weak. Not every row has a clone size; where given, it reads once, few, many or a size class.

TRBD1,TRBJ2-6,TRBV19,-,CASSGTGGGFAGANVLTF,TGTGCCAGTAGTGGGACAGGGGGCGGGTTTGCTGGGGCCAACGTCCTGACTTTC
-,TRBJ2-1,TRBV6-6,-,CASSRAGWLAFRNEQFF,TGTGCCAGCAGTCGAGCGGGTTGGCTAGCTTTTAGGAATGAGCAGTTCTTC
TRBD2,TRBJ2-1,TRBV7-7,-,CASSAGLAGAYNEQFF,TGTGCCAGCAGCGCGGGACTAGCGGGTGCTTACAATGAGCAGTTCTTC
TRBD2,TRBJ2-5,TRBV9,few,CASSVATGTSGRETQYF,TGTGCCAGCAGCGTAGCTACGGGGACTAGCGGGAGAGAGACCCAGTACTTC
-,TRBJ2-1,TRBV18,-,CASSPSSYNEQFF,TGTGCCAGCTCACCGAGCTCCTACAATGAGCAGTTCTTC
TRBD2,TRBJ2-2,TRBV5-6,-,CASSLWGPSGGGELFF,TGTGCCAGCAGCTTGTGGGGCCCCAGCGGGGGCGGGGAGCTGTTTTTT
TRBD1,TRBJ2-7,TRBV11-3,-,CASSPHRGSYEQYF,TGTGCCAGCAGCCCCCACAGGGGCTCCTACGAGCAGTACTTC
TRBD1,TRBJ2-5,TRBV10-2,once,CASGLRDRKETQYF,TGCGCCAGCGGACTCCGGGACAGAAAAGAGACCCAGTACTTC
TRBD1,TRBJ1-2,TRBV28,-,CASIETGTYGYTF,TGTGCCAGCATTGAGACAGGGACCTATGGCTACACCTTC
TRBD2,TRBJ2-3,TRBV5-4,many,CASSSGRLASTDTQYF,TGTGCCAGCAGCTCCGGACGACTAGCGAGTACAGATACGCAGTATTTT
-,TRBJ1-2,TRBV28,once,CASSPQGWPTSYGYTF,TGTGCCAGCAGTCCCCAGGGGTGGCCAACCTCCTATGGCTACACCTTC
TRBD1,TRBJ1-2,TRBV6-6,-,CASSYDPQGAPGGYTF,TGTGCCAGCAGTTACGACCCACAGGGGGCGCCGGGAGGCTACACCTTC
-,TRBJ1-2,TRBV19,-,CASSPQQGVYGYTF,TGTGCCAGTAGTCCGCAACAGGGCGTCTATGGCTACACCTTC
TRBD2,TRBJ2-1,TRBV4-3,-,CASSLTSGSAYNEQFF,TGCGCCAGCAGCCTAACTAGCGGGAGCGCCTACAATGAGCAGTTCTTC
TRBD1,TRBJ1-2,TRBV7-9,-,CASSTRSGTGGRGYTF,TGTGCCAGCAGCACAAGGTCCGGGACAGGGGGTCGAGGCTACACCTTC
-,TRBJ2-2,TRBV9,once,CASSGQYTGELFF,TGTGCCAGCAGCGGTCAATACACCGGGGAGCTGTTTTTT
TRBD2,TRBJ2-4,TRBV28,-,CASSLLAGAVKNIQYF,TGTGCCAGCAGTTTGCTAGCGGGAGCGGTCAAAAACATTCAGTACTTC
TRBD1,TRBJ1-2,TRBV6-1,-,CASSDPPGQLGYGYTF,TGTGCCAGCAGTGATCCGCCGGGACAGCTGGGGTATGGCTACACCTTC
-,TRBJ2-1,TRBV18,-,CASNQGLLSDEQFF,TGTGCCAGCAATCAGGGCCTCCTTTCGGATGAGCAGTTCTTC
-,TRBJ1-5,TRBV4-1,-,CASSHLWGGEYQPQHF,TGCGCCAGCAGCCACCTCTGGGGGGGGGAGTATCAGCCCCAGCATTTT
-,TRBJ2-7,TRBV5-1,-,CASSSPGSYEQYF,TGCGCCAGCAGCTCCCCGGGTTCCTACGAGCAGTACTTC
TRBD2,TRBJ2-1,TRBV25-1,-,CASSEWRSGRNNEQFF,TGTGCCAGCAGTGAATGGCGTAGCGGGAGGAACAATGAGCAGTTCTTC
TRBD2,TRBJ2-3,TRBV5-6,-,CASSLIAGGTHTQYF,TGTGCCAGCAGCTTGATAGCGGGGGGAACCCATACGCAGTATTTT
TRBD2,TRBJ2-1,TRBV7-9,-,CASSTIRLAGPSSYNEQFF,TGTGCCAGCAGCACCATCCGGCTAGCGGGTCCTAGCTCCTACAATGAGCAGTTCTTC
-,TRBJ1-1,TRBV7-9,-,CASSLFGGFTEAFF,TGTGCCAGCAGCTTATTCGGGGGATTCACTGAAGCTTTCTTT
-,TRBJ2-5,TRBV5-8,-,CASSRGYLQETQYF,TGTGCCAGCAGCCGAGGTTATTTACAAGAGACCCAGTACTTC
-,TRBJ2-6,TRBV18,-,CASSPPPGSGANVLTF,TGTGCCAGCTCACCACCCCCGGGCTCTGGGGCCAACGTCCTGACTTTC
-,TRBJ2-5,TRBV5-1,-,CASSLGQGGETQYF,TGCGCCAGCAGCCTAGGGCAGGGGGGCGAGACCCAGTACTTC
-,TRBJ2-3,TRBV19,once,CASSIGVGVTDTQYF,TGTGCCAGTAGTATAGGTGTAGGAGTTACAGATACGCAGTATTTT
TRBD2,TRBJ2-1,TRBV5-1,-,CASSYLAGSYNEQFF,TGCGCCAGCAGCTATTTAGCGGGATCCTACAATGAGCAGTTCTTC
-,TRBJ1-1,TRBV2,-,CASTGLSVGANTEAFF,TGTGCCAGCACTGGACTAAGTGTGGGCGCTAACACTGAAGCTTTCTTT
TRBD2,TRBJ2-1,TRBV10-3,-,CAISELGLAGAPYNEQFF,TGTGCCATCAGTGAGCTGGGACTAGCGGGAGCCCCCTACAATGAGCAGTTCTTC
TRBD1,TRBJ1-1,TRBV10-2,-,CAADRGVNTEAFF,TGCGCCGCCGACAGGGGCGTGAACACTGAAGCTTTCTTT
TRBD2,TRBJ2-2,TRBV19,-,CASSSLAGLTGELFF,TGTGCCAGTAGTAGTCTAGCGGGATTAACCGGGGAGCTGTTTTTT
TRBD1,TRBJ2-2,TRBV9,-,CASSVGGGETGELFF,TGTGCCAGCAGCGTAGGAGGGGGCGAAACCGGGGAGCTGTTTTTT
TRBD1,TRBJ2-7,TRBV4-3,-,CASSQGTGTYEQYF,TGCGCCAGCAGCCAAGGGACAGGGACCTACGAGCAGTACTTC
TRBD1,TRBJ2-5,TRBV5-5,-,CASSPSGTGGLETQYF,TGTGCCAGCAGCCCCTCGGGAACAGGGGGTCTGGAGACCCAGTACTTC
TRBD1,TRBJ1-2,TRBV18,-,CASSPGQATNYGYTF,TGTGCCAGCTCACCTGGACAGGCGACTAACTATGGCTACACCTTC
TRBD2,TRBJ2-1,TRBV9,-,CASSPRGSGAYNEQFF,TGTGCCAGCAGCCCCCGTGGTAGCGGGGCTTACAATGAGCAGTTCTTC
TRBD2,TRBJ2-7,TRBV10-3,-,CAISVQGTSWREQYF,TGTGCCATCAGTGTACAAGGGACTAGTTGGCGCGAGCAGTACTTC
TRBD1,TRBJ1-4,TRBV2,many,CASRDRTGNEKLFF,TGTGCCAGCAGAGATAGGACAGGGAATGAAAAACTGTTTTTT
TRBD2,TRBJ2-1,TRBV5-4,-,CASSPRTSGHGEEQFF,TGTGCCAGCAGCCCAAGGACTAGCGGGCATGGCGAAGAGCAGTTCTTC
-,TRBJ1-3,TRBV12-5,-,CASGSDSYRSGNTIYF,TGTGCTAGTGGTAGTGACAGTTATCGCTCTGGAAACACCATATATTTT
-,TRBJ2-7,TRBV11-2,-,CASSRAGRSYEQYF,TGTGCCAGCAGCCGGGCGGGGAGATCCTACGAGCAGTACTTC
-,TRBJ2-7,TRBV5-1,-,CASSLVGGAHEQYF,TGCGCCAGCAGCTTGGTAGGGGGGGCCCACGAGCAGTACTTC
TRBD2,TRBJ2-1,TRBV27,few,CASSLSLAGVRNEQFF,TGTGCCAGCAGTTTGTCACTAGCGGGAGTGAGAAATGAGCAGTTCTTC
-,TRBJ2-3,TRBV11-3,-,CASSLTPGLRTDTQYF,TGTGCCAGCAGCTTAACGCCGGGACTCCGCACAGATACGCAGTATTTT
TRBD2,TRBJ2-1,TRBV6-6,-,CASWGASGRNEQFF,TGTGCCAGCTGGGGGGCTAGCGGGAGAAATGAGCAGTTCTTC
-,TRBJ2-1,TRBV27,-,CASSFRGMGNEQFF,TGTGCCAGCAGTTTCCGCGGGATGGGTAATGAGCAGTTCTTC
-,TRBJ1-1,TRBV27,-,CASSLSRRTEAFF,TGTGCCAGCAGTTTATCTCGGCGGACTGAAGCTTTCTTT
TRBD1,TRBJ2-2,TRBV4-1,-,CASRDRAVVGDTGELFF,TGCGCCAGCCGGGACAGGGCAGTAGTGGGGGACACCGGGGAGCTGTTTTTT
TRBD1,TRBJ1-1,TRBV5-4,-,CASSSTTGMNTEAFF,TGTGCCAGCAGCTCTACGACAGGGATGAACACTGAAGCTTTCTTT
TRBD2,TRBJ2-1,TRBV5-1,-,CASSWTSGSSYNEQFF,TGCGCCAGCAGCTGGACTAGCGGCAGCTCCTACAATGAGCAGTTCTTC
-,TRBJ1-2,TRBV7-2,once,CASSYRVGGRRRWGYTF,TGTGCCAGCAGCTATAGGGTCGGGGGGCGCCGTCGGTGGGGCTACACCTTC